This is a list of T cell receptor beta chains from one sample in a study of T cells in Graves' hyperthyroidism and ophthalmopathy. TCRdb reprocessed the multiplex PCR reads via MiXCR and lists one record per CDR3 protein. This table holds about 540,000 distinct CDR3 sequences, 40% to 55% found once. Sequenced: peripheral blood or thyroid tissue (not recorded which). Source of these receptors: a woman aged 18-29 years with Graves' hyperthyroidism. Each CDR3 is given with its conserved first and last residue. A D gene is named only where the DNA matches it firmly. Expanded clones get a size class; other rows say once, few or many, or leave the size out.

J gene,D gene,CDR3 length,clone size,V gene,CDR3 DNA,CDR3 protein
TRBJ2-7,-,14,many,TRBV7-9,TGTGCCAGCAGCTTGGACCTCACCTACAACGAGCAGTACTTC,CASSLDLTYNEQYF
TRBJ2-7,TRBD1,15,-,TRBV15,TGTGCCACCAAAGCCCGGGACAGGGGTTTCGGAGAGCAGTACTTC,CATKARDRGFGEQYF
TRBJ1-2,-,16,many,TRBV2,TGTGCCAGCAGGGCACAGGGAGCCCCAACATCCTATGGCTACACCTTC,CASRAQGAPTSYGYTF
TRBJ2-3,-,13,-,TRBV29-1,TGCAGCGTTTTTCAGACTACCACAGATACGCAGTATTTT,CSVFQTTTDTQYF
TRBJ2-2,TRBD2,14,-,TRBV20-1,TGCAGTCCCGGACTAGCGGGCAACACCGGGGAGCTGTTTTTT,CSPGLAGNTGELFF
TRBJ2-7,TRBD2,15,-,TRBV20-1,TGCAGTGCATTATCAGGCGGGAGAGCCTACAATGAGCAGTACTTC,CSALSGGRAYNEQYF
TRBJ1-2,-,13,few,TRBV9,TGTGCCAGCAGCGTAGATGGCGGGTCCGGCTACACCTTC,CASSVDGGSGYTF
TRBJ2-5,-,14,many,TRBV29-1,TGCAGCGCCGAGGGGCTCACCCTTCTGGAGACCCAGTACTTC,CSAEGLTLLETQYF
TRBJ1-2,-,15,-,TRBV29-1,TGCAGCGTTGAGCGGGAGACAGGTCCCGTCTATGGCTACACCTTC,CSVERETGPVYGYTF
TRBJ1-5,-,12,many,TRBV3-1,TGTGCCAGCAGCCAAGGTCATCAGCCCCAGCATTTT,CASSQGHQPQHF
TRBJ1-4,-,14,many,TRBV12-3/TRBV12-4,TGTGCCAGCACCACTCCGGAGGTGAGGGAAAAACTGTTTTTT,CASTTPEVREKLFF
TRBJ2-7,TRBD2,14,-,TRBV5-1,TGCGCCAGCAGACCCGGGACTAGCGGGATCGAGCAGTACTTC,CASRPGTSGIEQYF
TRBJ1-5,-,13,few,TRBV27,TGTGCCATTCTGAGGGGGGGCAATCAGCCCCAGCATTTT,CAILRGGNQPQHF
TRBJ2-5,-,15,many,TRBV20-1,TGCAGTGCTAGCGATGTACTTGGACAGCAAGAGACCCAGTACTTC,CSASDVLGQQETQYF
TRBJ1-5,-,13,-,TRBV29-1,TGCAGCGTTGAAAAGGGACTAGGGGAGACCCAGCATTTT,CSVEKGLGETQHF
TRBJ2-5,TRBD2,16,-,TRBV6-5,TGTGCCAGCAGTTCGCCGGGACTAGCGGCCCTCAGCGCGCAGTACTTC,CASSSPGLAALSAQYF
TRBJ2-1,-,15,few,TRBV5-1,TGCGCCAGCAGCGTGAACCCAGCTTCCTACAATGAGCAGTTCTTC,CASSVNPASYNEQFF
TRBJ1-5,-,15,-,TRBV20-1,TGCAGTGCTGGAGACCCTAGCGGGATCCAAGAGACCCAGCATTTT,CSAGDPSGIQETQHF
TRBJ2-1,-,14,few,TRBV6-4,TGTGCCAGCAGTGGTCGGATCATTCGGGATGAGCAGTTCTTC,CASSGRIIRDEQFF
TRBJ2-7,TRBD2,15,many,TRBV12-3/TRBV12-4,TGTGCCAGCAGCAGGGGACTAGCGGGCTTTGGGGAGCAGTACTTC,CASSRGLAGFGEQYF
TRBJ2-7,-,14,many,TRBV7-2,TGTGCCAGCAGCTTGATGTTAGGGGGGTACGAGCAGTACTTC,CASSLMLGGYEQYF
TRBJ2-7,TRBD2,14,many,TRBV5-4,TGTGCCAGCAGCTCCCGGGACTATGCCTACGAGCAGTACTTC,CASSSRDYAYEQYF
TRBJ1-5,TRBD1,13,many,TRBV7-2,TGTGCCAGCAGCTCGACAGGGCTTCAGCCCCAGCATTTT,CASSSTGLQPQHF
TRBJ1-6,TRBD1,14,many,TRBV7-3,TGTGCCAGCAGCCGCGGACAGGGTAATTCACCCCTCCACTTT,CASSRGQGNSPLHF
TRBJ1-4,TRBD1,13,-,TRBV25-1,TGTGCTAGGGACAGGGCCACTAATGAAAAACTGTTTTTT,CARDRATNEKLFF
TRBJ1-3,TRBD1,12,-,TRBV7-9,TGTGCCAGCAGCTGGACAGGGGACACCATATATTTT,CASSWTGDTIYF